The 7 T cell receptor beta chains given below trace back to one sample, sequenced in a study of pediatric ulcerative colitis. During colonoscopy, one to two rectal pinch biopsies were collected. Generated by immunoSEQ multiplex PCR, the TCRdb table keeps only in-frame clones and is missing some. The sample holds over 30,000 clones, about 81% seen once. Sequenced material: gut tissue. The origin of the receptors is a boy aged 10-17 years with mild ulcerative colitis.

In its sample, this clone was seen a few times. The genes are TRBV6-1 and TRBJ1-6, with TRBD1 matching over 7 bases. Germline CDR1 reads MNHNS; CDR2 reads SASEGT. This CDR3 spans 16 amino acids. V was clipped by 4 bases and J by 11 bases; unmatched bases: 14. The CDR3 nucleotides read TGTGCCAGCAGTGTACAGGGGAGGGATGCGGTGACACCCCTCCACTTT. Translating gives CASSVQGRDAVTPLHF.

The chain uses TRBV15 and TRBJ1-2; D remains ambiguous. This CDR3 comprises 13 residues. Trimming removed 3 bases from V and 1 base from J, with 6 bases in between. The germline CDR1 and CDR2 sequences are LNHNV and YYDKDF (reference sequence). CDR3 loop: CATSSHGNYGYTF. The CDR3 DNA reads TGTGCCACCAGCAGTCACGGTAACTATGGCTACACCTTC.

The chain has TRBV2 and TRBJ2-3, with 14 positions matching TRBD2. Germline assignment: CDR1 SNHLY and CDR2 FYNNEI. This CDR3 region has 15 residues. Trimming took 4 bases from V and 6 from J; bases not matched to a gene: 3. CDR3: CASSGLAGGLDTQYF. The CDR3 bases are TGTGCCAGCAGTGGACTAGCGGGGGGGCTGGATACGCAGTATTTT.

The V gene is TRBV4-2, the J gene TRBJ1-6, with a tentative D call TRBD1 (6 bases). Germline V lookup: CDR1 LGHNA, CDR2 YNFKEQ. The V gene lost 0 bases and the J gene lost 5 bases, with 11 bases spanning the gap. The CDR3 runs 16 residues. CDR3 protein: CASSQDWGGHNSPLHF. The CDR3 DNA follows: TGTGCCAGCAGCCAAGATTGGGGGGGGCATAATTCACCCCTCCACTTT.

V and J are TRBV10-2 and TRBJ1-1; D not resolved. V lost 5 bases to trimming and J lost 4 bases, with 11 bases between them. Germline CDR1 reads WSHSY; CDR2 reads SAAADI. The CDR3 length is 13 residues. The CDR3 protein is CASSLGGSTEAFF. CDR3 coding DNA: TGCGCCAGCAGTCTGGGAGGGAGCACTGAAGCTTTCTTT.

This chain links TRBV15 with TRBJ2-2, with TRBD1 identical over 8 bases. The V gene end was trimmed by 1 base and the J gene end by 7 bases; junction bases not matched to a gene: 11. The germline CDR1 and CDR2 sequences are LNHNV and YYDKDF (reference sequence). This CDR3 spans 17 amino acids. The CDR3 coding sequence is TGTGCCACCAGCAGAGGGTCCAGGGGGCTCAACGGCGGGGAGCTGTTTTTT. As protein: CATSRGSRGLNGGELFF.

This rearrangement joins TRBV4-1 to TRBJ1-3, with D hard to call. The germline gives CDR1 MGHRA, CDR2 YSYEKL. Trimming took off 0 bases at V and 0 bases at J, with 12 bases between the two ends. The CDR3 totals 17 residues. In nucleotides, the CDR3 is TGCGCCAGCAGCCAAGATAGGCACACCACCTCTGGAAACACCATATATTTT. It yields the protein CASSQDRHTTSGNTIYF.